The following is a TCR beta chain sequence with its context. The CDR3 is made up of 14 amino acids. Germline V gives CDR1 ENHRY, CDR2 SYGVKD. The V and J ends lost 6 bases and 6 bases, in that order; junction bases with no gene match: 4. The source of the sample is a study of blood T cells in healthy people across ages. Donation came from healthy Caucasian individuals in Russia who were aged about 6 to 95. A J-beta primer mix and a sample-barcoded 5' primer were used in a second PCR of roughly 6 to 11 cycles. TCRdb reanalysed the 5' RACE reads using MiXCR and keeps one entry per CDR3 protein. The sample has approximately 760,000 distinct CDR3 sequences, 20% to 25% seen once. Another study also made use of these data, one on T cells of mothers and their children.

The J gene is TRBJ1-6, the V gene TRBV10-3; TRBD1 matches at 8 bases. The specimen sequenced was blood. The clonotype was recovered from a boy younger than 18 in good health. CDR3 coding DNA: TGTGCCATCAGAGACAGGGGTGCTAATTCACCCCTCCACTTT. It specifies CAIRDRGANSPLHF.